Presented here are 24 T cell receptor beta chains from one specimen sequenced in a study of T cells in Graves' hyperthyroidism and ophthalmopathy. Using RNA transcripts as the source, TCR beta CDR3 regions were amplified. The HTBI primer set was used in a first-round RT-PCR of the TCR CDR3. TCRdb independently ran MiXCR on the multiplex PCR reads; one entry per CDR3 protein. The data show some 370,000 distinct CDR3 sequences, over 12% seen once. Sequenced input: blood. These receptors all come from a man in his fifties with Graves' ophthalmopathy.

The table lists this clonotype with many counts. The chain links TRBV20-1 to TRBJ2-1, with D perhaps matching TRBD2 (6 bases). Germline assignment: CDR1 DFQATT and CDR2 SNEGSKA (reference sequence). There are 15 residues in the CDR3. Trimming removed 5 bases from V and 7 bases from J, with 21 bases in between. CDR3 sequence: CSAWGPTGRVNEQFF. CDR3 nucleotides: TGCAGTGCTTGGGGTCCTACCGGGAGAGTAAATGAGCAGTTCTTC.

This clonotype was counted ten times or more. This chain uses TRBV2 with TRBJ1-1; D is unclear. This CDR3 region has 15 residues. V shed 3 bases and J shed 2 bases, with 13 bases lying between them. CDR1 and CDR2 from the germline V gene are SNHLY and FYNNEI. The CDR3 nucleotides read TGTGCCAGCAGTGATTTTAGTACAGTCAACACTGAAGCTTTCTTT. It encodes CASSDFSTVNTEAFF.

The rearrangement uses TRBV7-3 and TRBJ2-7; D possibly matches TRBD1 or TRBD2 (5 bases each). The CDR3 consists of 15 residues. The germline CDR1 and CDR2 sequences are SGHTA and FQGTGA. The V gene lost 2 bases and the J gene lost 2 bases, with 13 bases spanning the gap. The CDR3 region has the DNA TGTGCCAGCAGCTTAGGGACGTCGGCGGCCTACGAGCAGTACTTC. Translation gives CASSLGTSAAYEQYF.

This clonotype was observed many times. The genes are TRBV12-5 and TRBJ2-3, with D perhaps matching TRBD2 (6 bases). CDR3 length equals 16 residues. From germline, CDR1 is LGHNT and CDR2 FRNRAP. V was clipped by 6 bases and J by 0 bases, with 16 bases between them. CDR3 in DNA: TGTGCTAGTGGCATAGGGGCGGGACGTAGCACAGATACGCAGTATTTT. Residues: CASGIGAGRSTDTQYF.

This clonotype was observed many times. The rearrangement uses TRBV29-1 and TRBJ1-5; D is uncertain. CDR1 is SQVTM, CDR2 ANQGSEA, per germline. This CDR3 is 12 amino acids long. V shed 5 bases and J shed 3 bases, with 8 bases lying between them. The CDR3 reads CSVRQNNQPQHF. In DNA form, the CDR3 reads TGCAGCGTTCGGCAGAACAATCAGCCCCAGCATTTT.

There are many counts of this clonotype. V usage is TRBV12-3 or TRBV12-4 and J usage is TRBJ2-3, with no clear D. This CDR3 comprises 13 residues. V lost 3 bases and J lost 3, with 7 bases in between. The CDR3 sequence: CASSFVGTDTQYF. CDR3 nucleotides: TGTGCCAGCAGTTTTGTGGGGACAGATACGCAGTATTTT.

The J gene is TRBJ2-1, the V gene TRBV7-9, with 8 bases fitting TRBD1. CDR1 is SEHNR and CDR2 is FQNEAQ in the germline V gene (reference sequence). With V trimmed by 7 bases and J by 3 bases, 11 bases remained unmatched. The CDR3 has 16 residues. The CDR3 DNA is TGTGCCAGCAACCGACCAGGGGGCCAGGGCTACAATGAGCAGTTCTTC. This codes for CASNRPGGQGYNEQFF.

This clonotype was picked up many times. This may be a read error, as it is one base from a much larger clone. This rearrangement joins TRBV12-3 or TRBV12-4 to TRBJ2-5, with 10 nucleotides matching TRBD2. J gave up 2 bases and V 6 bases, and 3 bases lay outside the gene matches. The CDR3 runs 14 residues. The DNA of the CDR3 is TGTGCCAGCAGGGAACTAGCGGGACAAGAGACCCAGTACTTC. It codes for CASRELAGQETQYF.

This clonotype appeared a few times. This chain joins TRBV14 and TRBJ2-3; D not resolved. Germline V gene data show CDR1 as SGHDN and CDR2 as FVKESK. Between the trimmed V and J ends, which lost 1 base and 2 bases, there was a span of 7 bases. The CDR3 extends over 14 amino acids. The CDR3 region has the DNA TGTGCCAGCAGCCAAGGGGTTTTCACAGATACGCAGTATTTT. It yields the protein CASSQGVFTDTQYF.

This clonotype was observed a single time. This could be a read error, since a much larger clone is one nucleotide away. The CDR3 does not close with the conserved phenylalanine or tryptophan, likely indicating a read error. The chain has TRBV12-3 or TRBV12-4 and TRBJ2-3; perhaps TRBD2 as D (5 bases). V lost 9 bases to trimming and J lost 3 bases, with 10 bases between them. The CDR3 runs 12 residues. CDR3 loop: CASSGETDTQYL. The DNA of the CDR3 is TGTGCCAGTTCCGGGGAGACAGATACGCAGTATCTT.

CDR3 region: CASSLDLQLAYSYEQYF. Written as DNA, the CDR3 is TGTGCCAGCAGCTTAGATCTTCAACTAGCCTACTCCTACGAGCAGTACTTC. The V and J genes are TRBV7-9 and TRBJ2-7, with a weak D call TRBD2 (6 bases). Germline values: CDR1 SEHNR, CDR2 FQNEAQ (reference sequence). CDR3 length equals 17 residues. Deletions cut 1 base from V and 0 bases from J, with 16 bases between.

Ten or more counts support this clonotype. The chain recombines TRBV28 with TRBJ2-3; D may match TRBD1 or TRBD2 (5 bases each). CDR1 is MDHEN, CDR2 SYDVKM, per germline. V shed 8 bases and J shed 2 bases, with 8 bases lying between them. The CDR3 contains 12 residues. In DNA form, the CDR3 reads TGTGCCAGCCTGGGGACCACAGATACGCAGTATTTT. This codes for CASLGTTDTQYF.

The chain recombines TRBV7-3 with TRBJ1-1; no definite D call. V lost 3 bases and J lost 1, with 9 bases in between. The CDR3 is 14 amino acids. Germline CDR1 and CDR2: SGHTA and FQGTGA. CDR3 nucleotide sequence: TGTGCCAGCAGCTTCCGGGAGAAGAACACTGAAGCTTTCTTT. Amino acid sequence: CASSFREKNTEAFF.

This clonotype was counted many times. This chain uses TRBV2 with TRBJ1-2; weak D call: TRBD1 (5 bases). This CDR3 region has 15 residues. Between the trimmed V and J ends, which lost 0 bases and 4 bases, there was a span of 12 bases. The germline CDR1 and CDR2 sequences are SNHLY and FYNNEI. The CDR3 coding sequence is TGTGCCAGCAGTGAAGCGATGGCAGGGACCTATGGCTACACCTTC. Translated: CASSEAMAGTYGYTF.

CDR3 amino acids: CASRERRGGGFDEQFF. The CDR3 coding sequence is TGTGCCAGCCGAGAGAGGCGGGGGGGTGGATTCGATGAGCAGTTCTTC. The genes are TRBV3-1 and TRBJ2-1; 9 bases agree with TRBD2. The CDR3 consists of 16 residues. Germline V gene lookup returns CDR1 LGHDT and CDR2 YNNKEL (reference sequence). V trimming: 8 bases; J trimming: 8 bases; junction bases outside the gene matches: 16.

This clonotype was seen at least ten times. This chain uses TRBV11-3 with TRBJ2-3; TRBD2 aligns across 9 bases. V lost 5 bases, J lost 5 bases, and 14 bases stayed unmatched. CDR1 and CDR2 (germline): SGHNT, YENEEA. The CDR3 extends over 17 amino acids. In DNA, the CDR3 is TGTGCCAGCAGCCAAGGGATAATTGCGGGAGGGAGAGATACGCAGTATTTT. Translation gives CASSQGIIAGGRDTQYF.

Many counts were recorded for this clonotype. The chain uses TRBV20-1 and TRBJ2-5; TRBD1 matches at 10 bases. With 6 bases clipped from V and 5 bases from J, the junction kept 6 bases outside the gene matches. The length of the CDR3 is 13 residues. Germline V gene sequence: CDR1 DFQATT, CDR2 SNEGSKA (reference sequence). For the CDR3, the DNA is TGCAGTGCCCTTGGGACAGGGGCCGAGACCCAGTACTTC. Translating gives CSALGTGAETQYF.

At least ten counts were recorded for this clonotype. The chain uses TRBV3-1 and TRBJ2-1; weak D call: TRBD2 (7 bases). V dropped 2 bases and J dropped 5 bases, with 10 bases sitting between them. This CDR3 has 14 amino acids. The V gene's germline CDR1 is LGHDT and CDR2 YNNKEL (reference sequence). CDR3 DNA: TGTGCCAGCAGCCAAAGGGGGGGGGACAATGAGCAGTTCTTC. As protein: CASSQRGGDNEQFF.

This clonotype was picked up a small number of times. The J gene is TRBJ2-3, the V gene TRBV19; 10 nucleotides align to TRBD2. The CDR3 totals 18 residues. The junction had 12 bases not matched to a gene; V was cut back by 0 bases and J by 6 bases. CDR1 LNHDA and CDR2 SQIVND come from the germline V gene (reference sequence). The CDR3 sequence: CASSIDSVSGRAFDTQYF. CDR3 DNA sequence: TGTGCCAGTAGTATAGATTCTGTAAGCGGGAGGGCCTTTGATACGCAGTATTTT.

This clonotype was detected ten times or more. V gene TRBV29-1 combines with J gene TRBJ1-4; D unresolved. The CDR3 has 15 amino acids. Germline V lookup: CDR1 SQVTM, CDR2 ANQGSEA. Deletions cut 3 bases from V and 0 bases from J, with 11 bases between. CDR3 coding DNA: TGCAGCGTTGATGACCGGGGTTCAACTAATGAAAAACTGTTTTTT. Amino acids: CSVDDRGSTNEKLFF.

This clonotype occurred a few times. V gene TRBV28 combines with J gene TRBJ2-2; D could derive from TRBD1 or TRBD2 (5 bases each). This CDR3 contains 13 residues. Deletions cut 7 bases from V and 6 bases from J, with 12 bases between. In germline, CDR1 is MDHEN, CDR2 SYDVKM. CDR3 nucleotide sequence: TGTGCCAGCATCGGGGTAGGGGCCGGGGAGCTGTTTTTT. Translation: CASIGVGAGELFF.

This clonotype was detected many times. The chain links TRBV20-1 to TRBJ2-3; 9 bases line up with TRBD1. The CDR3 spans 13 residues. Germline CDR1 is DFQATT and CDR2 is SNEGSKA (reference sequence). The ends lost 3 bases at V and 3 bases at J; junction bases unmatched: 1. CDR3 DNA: TGCAGTGCTAGTGGACAGGGGACAGATACGCAGTATTTT. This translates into CSASGQGTDTQYF.

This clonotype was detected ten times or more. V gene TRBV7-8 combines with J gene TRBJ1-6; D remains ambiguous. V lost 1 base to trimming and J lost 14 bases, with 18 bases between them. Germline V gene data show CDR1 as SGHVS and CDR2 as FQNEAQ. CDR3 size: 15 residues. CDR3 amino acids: CASSLEPGTIQALHF. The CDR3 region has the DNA TGTGCCAGCAGCTTAGAACCAGGAACAATTCAAGCCCTCCACTTT.

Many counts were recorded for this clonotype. This chain's CDR3 is CSARLGGSYNEQFF. CDR3 sequence (DNA): TGCAGTGCTCGCCTAGGAGGCTCCTACAATGAGCAGTTCTTC. The V call is TRBV20-1, the J call TRBJ2-1, with a possible D match to TRBD2 (5 bases). Germline V gene lookup returns CDR1 DFQATT and CDR2 SNEGSKA (reference sequence). V was cut by 5 bases and J by 0 bases, with 11 bases left in between. The CDR3 runs to 14 residues.